These 10 T cell receptor beta chains originate from one sample sequenced in a study of radiotherapy plus CTLA-4 blockade in lung cancer (dated by TCRdb to 2017 to 2018). Libraries were built with the immunoSEQ multiplex PCR assay. TCRdb took this table from immuneACCESS and kept in-frame rearrangements with V and J called. Such tables lack part of the clones; where checked against another copy, unresolved V genes explain under half of the gap, and the rest is unexplained. The sample table holds tens of thousands of clones, of which around nine tenths were seen once. Over 15% of the sample is in the top ten clones. This specimen was peripheral blood, taken from a patient treated with radiotherapy plus ipilimumab. Source of these receptors: a human donor with non-small cell lung cancer that progressed on radiotherapy plus ipilimumab.

The chain carries TRBV27 and TRBJ2-3; 7 bases line up with TRBD2. The CDR3 consists of 14 residues. Trimming removed 6 bases from V and 2 bases from J; junction bases left unmatched: 5. Germline CDR1 is MNHEY and CDR2 is SMNVEV (reference sequence). This CDR3 reads CASRERGFTDTQYF. CDR3 nucleotide sequence: TGTGCCAGCAGGGAGCGGGGCTTCACAGATACGCAGTATTTT.

The V and J genes are TRBV4-2 and TRBJ2-2; 9 bases align to TRBD2. CDR1 and CDR2 from the germline V gene are LGHNA and YNFKEQ. The CDR3 sequence is 16 residues long. J lost 2 bases, V lost 4 bases, and 5 bases had no gene match. CDR3 DNA sequence: TGTGCCAGCAGCCTCAGCGGGGGGCAAAACACCGGGGAGCTGTTTTTT. Amino acid sequence: CASSLSGGQNTGELFF.

The chain couples TRBV7-9 to TRBJ2-3; no definite D call. Per germline, CDR1 SEHNR and CDR2 FQNEAQ (reference sequence). Trimming took 2 bases from V and 1 from J, leaving 16 bases between them. The length of the CDR3 is 17 residues. The DNA of the CDR3 is TGTGCCAGCAGCTTACGGTCCCAGCTGGGTGGCACAGATACGCAGTATTTT. This translates into CASSLRSQLGGTDTQYF.

V is TRBV30 and J is TRBJ1-1; 8 bases line up with TRBD1. CDR1 GTSNPN and CDR2 SVGIG come from the germline V gene (reference sequence). The CDR3 runs to 13 residues. With V trimmed by 4 bases and J by 0 bases, 1 base remained unmatched. CDR3 in amino acids: CAWTGGMNTEAFF. The CDR3 coding sequence is TGTGCCTGGACAGGGGGCATGAACACTGAAGCTTTCTTT. Filled out from reference TRBV30 and TRBJ1-1, the complete variable domain reads SQTIHQWPATLVQPVGSPLSLECTVEGTSNPNLYWYRQAAGRGLQLLFYSVGIGQISSEVPQNLSASRPQDRQFILSSKKLLLSDSGFYLCAWTGGMNTEAFFGQGTRLTVV.

The chain employs TRBV18 and TRBJ2-2, with D possibly called TRBD1 or TRBD2 (5 bases each). Deletions cut 1 base from V and 7 bases from J, with 16 bases between. The germline CDR1 and CDR2 sequences are KGHSH and LQKENI. This CDR3 has 16 residues. The CDR3 nucleotides are TGTGCCAGCTCACCACGCTTGGCAGGGACCCACGGGGAGCTGTTTTTT. Protein sequence: CASSPRLAGTHGELFF.

The gene calls are TRBV11-3 and TRBJ2-7; 7 nucleotides line up with TRBD1. V lost 0 bases and J lost 5; bases outside the gene matches: 1. The CDR3 runs 13 residues. Germline assignment: CDR1 SGHNT and CDR2 YENEEA. The CDR3 nucleotides are TGTGCCAGCAGCTTAGAGGACAGGCACGAGCAGTACTTC. This sequence encodes CASSLEDRHEQYF.

The V gene is TRBV30, the J gene TRBJ1-5; possibly TRBD1 for D (5 bases). The CDR3 sequence is 15 residues long. Germline V gene sequence: CDR1 GTSNPN, CDR2 SVGIG (reference sequence). Trimming cost V 3 bases and J 3 bases, with 15 bases left between them. DNA of the CDR3: TGTGCCTGGAGGGCCCCGGGGGGTAACAATCAGCCCCAGCATTTT. Its protein product is CAWRAPGGNNQPQHF.

J is TRBJ1-1 and V is TRBV2; D might be TRBD1 (5 bases). The CDR3 is 15 residues long. With 2 bases removed from V and 7 bases from J, the gap between germline ends came to 17 bases. Germline V gene data show CDR1 as SNHLY and CDR2 as FYNNEI. Written as DNA, the CDR3 is TGTGCCAGCAGTGAATCGACTTGGGGGGTGGGTGAAGCTTTCTTT. It yields the protein CASSESTWGVGEAFF.

The rearrangement links TRBV29-1 to TRBJ2-3; D might be TRBD2 (6 bases). CDR1 is SQVTM, CDR2 ANQGSEA, per germline. The CDR3 extends over 13 amino acids. V lost 0 bases, J lost 5 bases, and 9 bases lay in between. The CDR3 nucleotides are TGCAGCGTTGAAGATGGAGGGTTAGATACGCAGTATTTT. This sequence encodes CSVEDGGLDTQYF.

The rearrangement joins TRBV9 to TRBJ2-5; 14 positions agree with TRBD2. With 2 bases clipped from V and 4 bases from J, the junction kept 4 bases outside the gene matches. This CDR3 has 16 amino acids. Germline V gene lookup returns CDR1 SGDLS and CDR2 YYNGEE. The CDR3 DNA is TGTGCCAGCAGCGTGGGGACTAGCGGGAGTGGAGAGACCCAGTACTTC. Protein: CASSVGTSGSGETQYF.